The TCR beta chain described here comes from a study of control samples from healthy donors and cancer patients. Sequencing used immunoSEQ multiplex PCR; TCRdb keeps in-frame clones, though not all of them. The sample has about 230,000 clones, about four fifths seen once. With 6 bases clipped from V and 7 bases from J, the junction kept 6 bases outside the gene matches. The CDR3 covers 14 residues. From germline, CDR1 is MNHEY and CDR2 SMNVEV (reference sequence). The sequenced material came from PBMCs. This clonotype was sampled from a woman between 55 and 75 years old with lung cancer. V is TRBV27 and J is TRBJ1-4; 9 bases match TRBD1. The CDR3 is CASRFGTGTEKLFF. In nucleotides, the CDR3 is TGTGCCAGCAGATTCGGGACAGGGACTGAAAAACTGTTTTTT.